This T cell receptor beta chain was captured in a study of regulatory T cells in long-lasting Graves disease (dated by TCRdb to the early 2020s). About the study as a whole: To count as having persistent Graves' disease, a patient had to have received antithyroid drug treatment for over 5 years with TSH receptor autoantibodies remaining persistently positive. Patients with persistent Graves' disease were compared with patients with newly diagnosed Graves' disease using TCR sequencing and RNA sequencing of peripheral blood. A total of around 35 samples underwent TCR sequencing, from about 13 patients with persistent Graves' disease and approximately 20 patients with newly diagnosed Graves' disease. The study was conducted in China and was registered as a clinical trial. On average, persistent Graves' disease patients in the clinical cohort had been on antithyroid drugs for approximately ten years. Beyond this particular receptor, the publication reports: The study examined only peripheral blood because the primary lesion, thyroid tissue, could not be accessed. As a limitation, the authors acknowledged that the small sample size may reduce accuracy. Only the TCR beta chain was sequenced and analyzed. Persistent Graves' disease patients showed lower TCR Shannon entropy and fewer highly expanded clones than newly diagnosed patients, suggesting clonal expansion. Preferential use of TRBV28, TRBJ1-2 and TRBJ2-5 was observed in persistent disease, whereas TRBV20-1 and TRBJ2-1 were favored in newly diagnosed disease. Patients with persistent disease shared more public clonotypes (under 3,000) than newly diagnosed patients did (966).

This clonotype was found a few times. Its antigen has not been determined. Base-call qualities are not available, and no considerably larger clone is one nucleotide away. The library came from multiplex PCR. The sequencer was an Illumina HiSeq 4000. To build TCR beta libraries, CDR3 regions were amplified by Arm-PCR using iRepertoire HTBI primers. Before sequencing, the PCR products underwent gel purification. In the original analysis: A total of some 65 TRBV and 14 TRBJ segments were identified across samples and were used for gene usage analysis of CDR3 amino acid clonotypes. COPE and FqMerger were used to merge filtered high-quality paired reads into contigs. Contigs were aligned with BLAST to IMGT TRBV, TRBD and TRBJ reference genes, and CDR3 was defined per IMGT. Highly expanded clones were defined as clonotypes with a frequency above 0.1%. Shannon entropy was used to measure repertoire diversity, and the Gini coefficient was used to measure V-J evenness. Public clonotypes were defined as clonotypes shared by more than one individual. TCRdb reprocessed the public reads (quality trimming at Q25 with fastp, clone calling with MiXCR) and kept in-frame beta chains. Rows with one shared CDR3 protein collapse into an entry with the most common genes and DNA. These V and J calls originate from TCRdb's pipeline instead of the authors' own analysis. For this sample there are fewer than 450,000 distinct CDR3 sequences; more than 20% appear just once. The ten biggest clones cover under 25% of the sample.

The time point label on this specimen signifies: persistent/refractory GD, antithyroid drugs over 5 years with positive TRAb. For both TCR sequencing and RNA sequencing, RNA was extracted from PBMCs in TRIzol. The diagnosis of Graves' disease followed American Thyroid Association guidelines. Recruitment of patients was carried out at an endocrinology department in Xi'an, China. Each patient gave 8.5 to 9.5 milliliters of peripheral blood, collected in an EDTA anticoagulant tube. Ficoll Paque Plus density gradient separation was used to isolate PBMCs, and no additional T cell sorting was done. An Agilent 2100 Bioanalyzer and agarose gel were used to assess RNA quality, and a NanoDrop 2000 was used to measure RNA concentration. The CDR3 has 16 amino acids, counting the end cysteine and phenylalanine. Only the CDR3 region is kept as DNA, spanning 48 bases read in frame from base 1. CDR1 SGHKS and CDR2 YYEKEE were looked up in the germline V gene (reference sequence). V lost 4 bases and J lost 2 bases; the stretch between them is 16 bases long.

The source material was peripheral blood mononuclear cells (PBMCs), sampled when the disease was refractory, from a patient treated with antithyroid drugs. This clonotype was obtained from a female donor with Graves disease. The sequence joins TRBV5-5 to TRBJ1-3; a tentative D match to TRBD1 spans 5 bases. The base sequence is TGTGCCAGCAGCAGAACCGGGACTGACCCTGGAAACACCATATATTTT. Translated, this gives CASSRTGTDPGNTIYF.